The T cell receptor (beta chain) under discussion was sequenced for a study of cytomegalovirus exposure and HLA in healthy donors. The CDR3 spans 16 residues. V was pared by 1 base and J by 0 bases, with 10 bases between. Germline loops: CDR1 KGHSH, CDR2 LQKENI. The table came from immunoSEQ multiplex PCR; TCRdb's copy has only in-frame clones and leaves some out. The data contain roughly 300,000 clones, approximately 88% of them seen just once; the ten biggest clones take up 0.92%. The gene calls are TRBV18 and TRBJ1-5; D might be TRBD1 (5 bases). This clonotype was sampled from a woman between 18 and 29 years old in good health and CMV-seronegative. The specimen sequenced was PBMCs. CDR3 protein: CASSPRGGDSNQPQHF. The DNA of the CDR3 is TGTGCCAGCTCACCACGGGGGGGAGATAGCAATCAGCCCCAGCATTTT.